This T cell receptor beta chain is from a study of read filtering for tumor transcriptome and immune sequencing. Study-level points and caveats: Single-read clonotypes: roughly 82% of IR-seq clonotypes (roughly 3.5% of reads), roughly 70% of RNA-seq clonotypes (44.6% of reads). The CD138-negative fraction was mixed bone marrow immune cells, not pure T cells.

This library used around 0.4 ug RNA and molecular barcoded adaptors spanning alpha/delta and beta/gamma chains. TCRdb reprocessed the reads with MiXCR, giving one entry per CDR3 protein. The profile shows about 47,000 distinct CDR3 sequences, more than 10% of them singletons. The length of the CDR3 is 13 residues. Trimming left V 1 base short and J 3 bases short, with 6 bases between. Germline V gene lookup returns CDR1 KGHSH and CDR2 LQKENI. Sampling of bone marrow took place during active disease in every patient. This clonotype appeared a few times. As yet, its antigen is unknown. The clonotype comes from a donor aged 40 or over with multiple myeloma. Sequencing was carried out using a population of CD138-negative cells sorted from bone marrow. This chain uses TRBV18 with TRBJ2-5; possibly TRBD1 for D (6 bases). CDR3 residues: CASSPQGEETQYF. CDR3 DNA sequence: TGTGCCAGCTCACCACAGGGGGAAGAGACCCAGTACTTC.